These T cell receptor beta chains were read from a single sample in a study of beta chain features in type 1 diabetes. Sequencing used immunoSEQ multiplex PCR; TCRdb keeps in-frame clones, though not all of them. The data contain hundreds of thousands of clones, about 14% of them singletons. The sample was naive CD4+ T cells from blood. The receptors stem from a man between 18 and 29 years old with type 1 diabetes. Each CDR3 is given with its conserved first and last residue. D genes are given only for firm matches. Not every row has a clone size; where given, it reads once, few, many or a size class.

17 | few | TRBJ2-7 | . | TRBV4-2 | CASSQFSGELSTYEQYF | TGTGCCAGCAGCCAATTTAGCGGCGAATTATCAACCTACGAGCAGTACTTC
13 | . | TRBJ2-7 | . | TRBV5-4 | CASSPNRGNEQYF | TGTGCCAGCAGCCCTAATCGGGGAAACGAGCAGTACTTC
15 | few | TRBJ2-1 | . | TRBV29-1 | CSVGMRLARFNEQFF | TGCAGCGTTGGAATGAGGCTAGCGAGATTTAATGAGCAGTTCTTC
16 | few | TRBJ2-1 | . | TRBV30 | CAWRGGGGRRYNEQFF | TGTGCCTGGAGAGGGGGAGGCGGGAGAAGGTACAATGAGCAGTTCTTC
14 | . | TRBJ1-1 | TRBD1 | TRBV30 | CAWSWTGQDTEAFF | TGTGCCTGGAGTTGGACAGGGCAGGACACTGAAGCTTTCTTT
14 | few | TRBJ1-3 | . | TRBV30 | CAWSDSNSGNTIYF | TGTGCCTGGAGTGATTCCAACTCTGGAAACACCATATATTTT
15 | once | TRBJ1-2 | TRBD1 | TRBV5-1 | CASSQNLQGANGYTF | TGCGCCAGCAGCCAGAACCTTCAGGGGGCGAACGGCTACACCTTC
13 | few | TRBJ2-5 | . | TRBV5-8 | CASSLEGLKTQYF | TGTGCCAGCAGCTTGGAAGGGTTGAAGACCCAGTACTTC
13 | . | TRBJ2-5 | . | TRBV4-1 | CASSQTLQETQYF | TGCGCCAGCAGCCAGACTTTACAAGAGACCCAGTACTTC
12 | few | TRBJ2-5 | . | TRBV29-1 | CSVEQGGETQYF | TGCAGCGTAGAACAGGGAGGGGAGACCCAGTACTTC
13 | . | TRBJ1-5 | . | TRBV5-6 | CASSSRGGQPQHF | TGTGCCAGCAGCTCCAGGGGTGGTCAGCCCCAGCATTTT
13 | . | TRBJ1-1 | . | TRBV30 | CAWSDWGNTEAFF | TGTGCCTGGAGTGATTGGGGGAACACTGAAGCTTTCTTT
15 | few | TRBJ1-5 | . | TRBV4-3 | CASSQDGQPNQPQHF | TGCGCCAGCAGCCAAGATGGGCAGCCCAATCAGCCCCAGCATTTT
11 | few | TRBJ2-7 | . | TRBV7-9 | CASSLVFEQYF | TGTGCCAGCAGCTTAGTGTTCGAGCAGTACTTC
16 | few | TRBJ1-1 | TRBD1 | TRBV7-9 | CASSHSRTGANTEAFF | TGTGCCAGCAGCCATTCTCGGACAGGGGCGAACACTGAAGCTTTCTTT
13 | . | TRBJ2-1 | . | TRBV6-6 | CASSYSGGIEQFF | TGTGCCAGCAGTTACTCGGGCGGGATTGAGCAGTTCTTC
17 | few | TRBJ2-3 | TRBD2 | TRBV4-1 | CASSQGIVAGGTDTQYF | TGCGCCAGCAGCCAGGGGATAGTAGCGGGAGGGACAGATACGCAGTATTTT
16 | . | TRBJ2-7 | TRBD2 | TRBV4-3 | CASSQDGSGGAYEQYF | TGCGCCAGCAGCCAAGATGGCAGCGGGGGGGCGTACGAGCAGTACTTC
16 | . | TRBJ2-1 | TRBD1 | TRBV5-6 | CASSFRDRALYNEQFF | TGTGCCAGCAGCTTTCGGGACAGGGCTCTCTACAATGAGCAGTTCTTC
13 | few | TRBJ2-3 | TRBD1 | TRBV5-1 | CASSGQGTDTQYF | TGCGCCAGCAGCGGACAGGGAACAGATACGCAGTATTTT
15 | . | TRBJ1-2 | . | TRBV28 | CASSSPAAGGGGYTF | TGTGCCAGCAGTTCCCCGGCCGCGGGCGGCGGTGGCTACACCTTC
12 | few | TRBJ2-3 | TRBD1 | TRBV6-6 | CASSLGSGTDYF | TGTGCCAGCAGCCTTGGATCCGGGACAGACTATTTT
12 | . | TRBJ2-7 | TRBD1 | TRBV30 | CANDRDPYEQYF | TGTGCCAACGACAGGGACCCCTACGAGCAGTACTTC
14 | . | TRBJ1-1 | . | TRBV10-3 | CAISEAGRTAEAFF | TGTGCCATCAGTGAGGCAGGGCGTACCGCTGAAGCTTTCTTT
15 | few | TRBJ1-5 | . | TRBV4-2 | CASSLRMDSNQPQHF | TGTGCCAGCAGTCTACGCATGGATAGCAATCAGCCCCAGCATTTT
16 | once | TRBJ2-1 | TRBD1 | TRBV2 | CASSEAKDRDYNEQFF | TGTGCCAGCAGTGAAGCGAAGGACAGGGACTACAATGAGCAGTTCTTC
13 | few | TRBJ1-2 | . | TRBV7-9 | CASSLEVGYGYTF | TGTGCCAGCAGCTTAGAGGTCGGCTATGGCTACACCTTC
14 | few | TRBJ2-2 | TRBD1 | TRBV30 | CAYRTGGYTGELFF | TGTGCGTACCGTACAGGGGGCTACACCGGGGAGCTGTTTTTT
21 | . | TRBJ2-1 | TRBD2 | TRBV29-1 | CSAKLYFRLAGGREEHNEQFF | TGCAGCGCGAAATTATACTTCCGACTAGCGGGAGGGCGTGAGGAACACAATGAGCAGTTCTTC
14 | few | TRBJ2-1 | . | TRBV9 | CASSLAGLNNEQFF | TGTGCCAGCAGTCTCGCGGGCTTAAACAATGAGCAGTTCTTC
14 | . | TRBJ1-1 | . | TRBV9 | CASSVEGKNTEAFF | TGTGCCAGCAGCGTAGAGGGGAAGAACACTGAAGCTTTCTTT
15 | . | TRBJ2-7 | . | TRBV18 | CASSPPGLTDYEQYF | TGTGCCAGCTCACCACCCGGGCTCACGGACTACGAGCAGTACTTC
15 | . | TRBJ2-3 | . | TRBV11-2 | CASSSIRARGNTQYF | TGTGCCAGCAGCTCAATCCGCGCCAGAGGGAATACGCAGTATTTT
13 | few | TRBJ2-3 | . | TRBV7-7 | CASSLGFAGTQYF | TGTGCTAGCAGCTTAGGCTTTGCGGGTACGCAGTATTTT
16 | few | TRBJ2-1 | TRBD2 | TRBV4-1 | CASSRSASGSFNEQFF | TGCGCCAGCAGCCGATCAGCTAGCGGGAGCTTCAATGAGCAGTTCTTC
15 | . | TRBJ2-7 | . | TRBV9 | CASSPRQAYSYEQYF | TGTGCCAGCAGCCCTCGGCAGGCCTACTCCTACGAGCAGTACTTC
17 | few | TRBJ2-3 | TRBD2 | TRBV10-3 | CAISSGAGGGTVDTQYF | TGTGCCATCAGTAGCGGGGCCGGCGGGGGGACTGTGGATACGCAGTATTTT
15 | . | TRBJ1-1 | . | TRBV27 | CASSFQGRPNTEAFF | TGTGCCAGCAGTTTCCAGGGGCGGCCGAACACTGAAGCTTTCTTT
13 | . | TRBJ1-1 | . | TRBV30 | CAWSGAGYTEAFF | TGTGCCTGGAGCGGGGCGGGGTACACTGAAGCTTTCTTT
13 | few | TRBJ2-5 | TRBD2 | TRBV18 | CASSPGEGETQYF | TGTGCCAGCTCACCGGGGGAGGGTGAGACCCAGTACTTC
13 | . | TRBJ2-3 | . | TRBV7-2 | CASRGPWTNTQYF | TGTGCCAGCAGGGGCCCTTGGACCAATACGCAGTATTTT
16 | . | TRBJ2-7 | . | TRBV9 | CASSSRVQGTAYEQYF | TGTGCCAGCAGCTCCCGCGTGCAGGGTACTGCCTACGAGCAGTACTTC
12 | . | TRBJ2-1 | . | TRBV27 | CASSLQGSEQFF | TGTGCCAGCAGTCTACAGGGATCTGAGCAGTTCTTC